A selection of T cell receptor beta chains follows, all from one sample in a study of T cell responses to AZD1222 COVID-19 vaccine. Sequencing was performed with immunoSEQ multiplex PCR; in TCRdb, only in-frame clones are kept and a portion is missing. This table holds around 31,000 clones, more than 85% found once. The sample was peripheral blood, taken on day 0 of AZD1222 vaccination. These TCRs come from an adult in good health. CDR3s include the opening cysteine and the closing phenylalanine or tryptophan. The D gene is left open where the match is weak. A row's size may be missing; if present it is once, few, many or a size class.

few	TRBJ1-4	TRBV9	TRBD1	CASSVGDRGRNEKLFF	TGTGCCAGCAGCGTAGGGGACAGGGGTCGAAATGAAAAACTGTTTTTT
-	TRBJ1-2	TRBV5-6	TRBD1	CASSLLSSGQGVYYGYTF	TGTGCCAGCAGCTTACTCTCATCAGGACAGGGGGTTTACTATGGCTACACCTTC
once	TRBJ2-7	TRBV14	-	CASSQAKAVVSEQYF	TGTGCCAGCAGCCAAGCTAAGGCCGTGGTATCCGAGCAGTACTTC
-	TRBJ2-5	TRBV30	TRBD2	CAWSRTSGGANQETQYF	TGTGCCTGGAGTAGGACTAGCGGGGGGGCCAACCAAGAGACCCAGTACTTC
once	TRBJ1-1	TRBV4-1	-	CASSFPDRYEAFF	TGCGCCAGCAGCTTCCCGGACAGATATGAAGCTTTCTTT
-	TRBJ1-1	TRBV7-9	-	CASSFTFTEAFF	TGTGCCAGCAGCTTCACGTTCACTGAAGCTTTCTTT
-	TRBJ1-4	TRBV10-2	TRBD1	CASSETTGWGEKLFF	TGCGCCAGCAGTGAGACGACAGGGTGGGGTGAAAAACTGTTTTTT
-	TRBJ2-7	TRBV2	-	CASKRGLGAHYEQYF	TGTGCCAGCAAGAGGGGGTTGGGCGCCCACTACGAGCAGTACTTC
-	TRBJ2-6	TRBV4-3	-	CASSQIRPSGANVLTF	TGCGCCAGCAGCCAGATCCGGCCCTCTGGGGCCAACGTCCTGACTTTC
-	TRBJ2-1	TRBV11-3	TRBD1	CASSAARGPGTVKFF	TGTGCCAGCAGCGCGGCCAGGGGACCCGGGACAGTAAAGTTCTTC
-	TRBJ2-7	TRBV5-1	-	CASSLRALGEQYF	TGCGCCAGCAGCTTAAGGGCCCTCGGCGAGCAGTACTTC
-	TRBJ1-4	TRBV7-2	-	CASSLGGNNEKLFF	TGTGCCAGCAGCCTGGGGGGGAATAATGAAAAACTGTTTTTT
-	TRBJ1-5	TRBV10-2	-	CASTNGGGNQPQHF	TGCGCCAGCACCAACGGGGGGGGCAATCAGCCCCAGCATTTT
-	TRBJ1-1	TRBV27	-	CASREPGRSKDTEAFF	TGTGCCAGCAGGGAGCCAGGGCGGTCGAAGGACACTGAAGCTTTCTTT
-	TRBJ2-7	TRBV6-2/TRBV6-3	-	CASSYPARAESYEQYF	TGTGCCAGCAGTTACCCGGCTCGTGCGGAATCCTACGAGCAGTACTTC
-	TRBJ2-1	TRBV19	TRBD1	CASSLGQGYNEQFF	TGTGCCAGTAGTCTCGGACAGGGTTACAATGAGCAGTTCTTC
-	TRBJ1-4	TRBV7-9	-	CASSLGGRTNEKLFF	TGTGCCAGCAGCTTAGGAGGGAGAACTAATGAAAAACTGTTTTTT
-	TRBJ1-1	TRBV6-5	TRBD1	CASTPEPRGPTEAFF	TGTGCCAGCACCCCCGAACCCAGGGGGCCCACTGAAGCTTTCTTT
-	TRBJ1-1	TRBV5-4	-	CASSLDPAGQGTEAFF	TGTGCCAGCAGCTTGGACCCCGCGGGGCAGGGCACTGAAGCTTTCTTT
-	TRBJ1-6	TRBV7-9	TRBD1	CASSSTGNNSPLHF	TGTGCCAGCAGCTCGACAGGGAATAATTCACCCCTCCACTTT
-	TRBJ1-2	TRBV5-1	TRBD1	CASSLGDRAYGYTF	TGCGCCAGCAGCTTGGGGGACAGAGCCTATGGCTACACCTTC
-	TRBJ2-2	TRBV19	TRBD1	CASSIDVWTGNTGELFF	TGTGCCAGTAGTATAGATGTGTGGACAGGGAACACCGGGGAGCTGTTTTTT
-	TRBJ1-5	TRBV6-5	-	CASRLGLGNQPQHF	TGTGCCAGCAGATTGGGGTTGGGGAATCAGCCCCAGCATTTT
-	TRBJ1-5	TRBV4-1	-	CASSRGTGSNQPQHF	TGCGCCAGCAGCCGCGGGACGGGTAGCAATCAGCCCCAGCATTTT
few	TRBJ2-7	TRBV5-4	-	CASRSTVSYEQYF	TGTGCCAGCAGGTCTACAGTGTCCTACGAGCAGTACTTC
-	TRBJ2-7	TRBV19	-	CASSTGPGGSYEQYF	TGTGCCAGTAGTACTGGTCCGGGTGGGTCCTACGAGCAGTACTTC
-	TRBJ1-5	TRBV19	-	CASGLGRRNQPQHF	TGTGCCAGTGGCCTTGGGAGGCGCAATCAGCCCCAGCATTTT
once	TRBJ2-2	TRBV7-2	-	CASSLAGGTTGELFF	TGTGCCAGCAGCTTAGCAGGGGGGACCACCGGGGAGCTGTTTTTT
-	TRBJ2-3	TRBV27	-	CASSLAFPSDTQYF	TGTGCCAGCAGTTTAGCGTTTCCTTCGGATACGCAGTATTTT
-	TRBJ1-1	TRBV6-5	-	CASRTRQLNTEAFF	TGTGCCAGCAGGACCCGACAGTTAAACACTGAAGCTTTCTTT
-	TRBJ1-5	TRBV23-1	-	CASSQSRQDSNQPQHF	TGCGCCAGCAGTCAATCTCGGCAGGATAGCAATCAGCCCCAGCATTTT
-	TRBJ1-2	TRBV7-2	-	CASSPRTVRVGYTF	TGTGCCAGCAGCCCCCGGACAGTTAGAGTTGGCTACACCTTC
-	TRBJ1-5	TRBV19	-	CASSPTTPGVEPQHF	TGTGCCAGTAGCCCAACCACCCCAGGGGTTGAGCCCCAGCATTTT
-	TRBJ2-2	TRBV5-4	TRBD2	CASSLITSGGTGELFF	TGTGCCAGCAGCTTGATTACTAGCGGGGGAACCGGGGAGCTGTTTTTT
few	TRBJ2-7	TRBV11-2	-	CASKLRGGPYEQYF	TGTGCCAGCAAGCTGAGGGGGGGGCCCTACGAGCAGTACTTC
few	TRBJ1-6	TRBV2	-	CASSEVRVNSPLHF	TGTGCCAGCAGTGAAGTCAGGGTTAATTCACCCCTCCACTTT
-	TRBJ1-1	TRBV5-1	-	CASSLDWGTEAFF	TGCGCCAGCAGCTTGGACTGGGGGACTGAAGCTTTCTTT
-	TRBJ1-6	TRBV6-2/TRBV6-3	-	CASSYSQTDNSPLHF	TGTGCCAGCAGTTACAGCCAGACCGATAATTCACCCCTCCACTTT
-	TRBJ2-3	TRBV7-8	TRBD2	CASSLASGGNTDTQYF	TGTGCCAGCAGCTTAGCTAGCGGGGGGAACACAGATACGCAGTATTTT
-	TRBJ2-7	TRBV5-1	TRBD1	CASVGTDSYEQYF	TGCGCCAGCGTAGGGACAGACTCCTACGAGCAGTACTTC
once	TRBJ2-1	TRBV3-1/TRBV3-2	TRBD1	CASSPTGAEREQFF	TGTGCCAGCAGCCCGACAGGGGCAGAACGGGAGCAGTTCTTC
-	TRBJ1-1	TRBV6-5	-	CASRPPGTEAFF	TGTGCCAGCAGACCACCGGGGACTGAAGCTTTCTTT
-	TRBJ1-2	TRBV27	-	CASSLRPVNYGYTF	TGTGCCAGCAGTTTACGGCCCGTTAACTATGGCTACACCTTC
-	TRBJ1-2	TRBV10-1	-	CASSESTRAPYTF	TGCGCCAGCAGTGAGTCAACCCGAGCCCCCTACACCTTC
-	TRBJ1-5	TRBV30	-	CAWSVGFPNQPQHF	TGTGCCTGGAGTGTCGGGTTCCCCAATCAGCCCCAGCATTTT
once	TRBJ1-5	TRBV19	-	CASSILNRDSNQPQHF	TGTGCCAGTAGTATTCTCAACAGGGATAGCAATCAGCCCCAGCATTTT
once	TRBJ1-3	TRBV6-5	-	CASRLDSSSGNTIYF	TGTGCCAGCAGGCTGGACAGTAGCTCTGGAAACACCATATATTTT
-	TRBJ2-1	TRBV27	-	CASVNRAGNNEQFF	TGTGCCAGCGTCAACCGGGCGGGGAACAATGAGCAGTTCTTC
-	TRBJ2-2	TRBV9	-	CASSVTGLAGELFF	TGTGCCAGCAGCGTTACAGGGTTGGCCGGGGAGCTGTTTTTT
-	TRBJ1-6	TRBV2	TRBD1	CASSDSDREGVPLHF	TGTGCCAGCAGTGACTCGGACAGGGAAGGAGTCCCCCTCCACTTT
-	TRBJ2-7	TRBV18	TRBD1	CASGTETYEQYF	TGTGCCTCCGGGACAGAGACCTACGAGCAGTACTTC
-	TRBJ2-3	TRBV19	-	CASSIERGSTDTQYF	TGTGCCAGTAGTATAGAGCGGGGTTCCACAGATACGCAGTATTTT